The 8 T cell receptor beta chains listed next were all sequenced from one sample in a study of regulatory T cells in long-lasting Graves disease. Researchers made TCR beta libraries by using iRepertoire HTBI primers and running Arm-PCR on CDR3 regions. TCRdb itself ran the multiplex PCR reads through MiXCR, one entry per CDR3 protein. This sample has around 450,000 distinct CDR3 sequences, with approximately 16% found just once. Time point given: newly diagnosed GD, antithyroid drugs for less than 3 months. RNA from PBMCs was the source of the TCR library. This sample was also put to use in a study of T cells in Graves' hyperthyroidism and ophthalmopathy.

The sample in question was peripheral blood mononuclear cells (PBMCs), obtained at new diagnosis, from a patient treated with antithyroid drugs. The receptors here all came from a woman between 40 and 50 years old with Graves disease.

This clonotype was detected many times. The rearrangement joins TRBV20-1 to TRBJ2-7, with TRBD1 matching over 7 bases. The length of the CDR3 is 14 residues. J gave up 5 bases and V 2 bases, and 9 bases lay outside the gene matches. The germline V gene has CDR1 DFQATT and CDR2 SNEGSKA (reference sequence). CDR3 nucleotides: TGCAGTGCTAGATTCGACAGGGCGCGGGACGAGCAGTACTTC. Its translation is CSARFDRARDEQYF.

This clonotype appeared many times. In DNA form, the CDR3 reads TGCAGTGCTAGTCCCCGGGCGGGAGGCCCCCCGGTCCGGCTCTACGAGCAGTACTTC. It codes for CSASPRAGGPPVRLYEQYF. The gene calls are TRBV20-1 and TRBJ2-7, with 8 bases that match TRBD2. This CDR3 region has 19 residues. V gave up 3 bases and J gave up 3 bases; unmatched junction bases: 22. Germline V gene data show CDR1 as DFQATT and CDR2 as SNEGSKA (reference sequence).

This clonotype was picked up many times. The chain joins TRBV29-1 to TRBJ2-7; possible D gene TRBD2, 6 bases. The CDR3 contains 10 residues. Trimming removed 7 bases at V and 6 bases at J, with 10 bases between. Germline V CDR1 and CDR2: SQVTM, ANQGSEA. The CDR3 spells CSAGGTEQYF. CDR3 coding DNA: TGCAGCGCTGGGGGGACCGAGCAGTACTTC.

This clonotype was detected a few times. The chain's CDR3 is CASSLGVGEKLFF. The CDR3 DNA sequence: TGTGCCAGCAGCTTGGGAGTAGGTGAAAAACTGTTTTTT. The V call is TRBV9, the J call TRBJ1-4; D is undetermined. The CDR3 extends over 13 amino acids. CDR1 and CDR2 (germline): SGDLS, YYNGEE. V lost 4 bases and J 7 bases, leaving 11 bases between the germline ends.

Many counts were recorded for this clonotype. The CDR3 DNA reads as TGTGCCAGCAGCTTCACAGGGGCGGATAATTCACCCCTCCACTTT. Translated: CASSFTGADNSPLHF. This sequence joins TRBV7-8 and TRBJ1-6; 7 bases fit TRBD1. The J segment lost 5 bases and the V segment lost 3 bases, leaving 4 bases of the junction unmatched. Germline V lookup: CDR1 SGHVS, CDR2 FQNEAQ. CDR3 length: 15 residues.

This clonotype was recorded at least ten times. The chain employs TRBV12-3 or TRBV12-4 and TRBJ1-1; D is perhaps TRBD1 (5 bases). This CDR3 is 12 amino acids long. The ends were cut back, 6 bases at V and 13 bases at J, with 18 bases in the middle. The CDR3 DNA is TGTGCCAGCAGAGATACCGGGACCGGACGTTTCTTT. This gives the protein CASRDTGTGRFF.

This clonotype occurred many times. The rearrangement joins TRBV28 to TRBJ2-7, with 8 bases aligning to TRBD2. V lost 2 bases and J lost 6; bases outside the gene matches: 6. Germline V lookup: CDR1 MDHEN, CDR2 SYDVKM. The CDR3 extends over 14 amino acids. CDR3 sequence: CASSLAGTSVEQYF. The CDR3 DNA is TGTGCCAGCAGTTTAGCCGGGACTAGTGTCGAGCAGTACTTC.

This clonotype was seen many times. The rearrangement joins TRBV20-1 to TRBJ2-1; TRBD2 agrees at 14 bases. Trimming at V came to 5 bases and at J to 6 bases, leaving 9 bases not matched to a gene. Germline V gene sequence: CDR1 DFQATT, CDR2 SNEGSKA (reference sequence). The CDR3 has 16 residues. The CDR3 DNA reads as TGCAGTGCTCTATTCGGACTAGCGGGAGGAGGCAATGAGCAGTTCTTC. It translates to CSALFGLAGGGNEQFF.